The TCR beta chain described here comes from a study of cytomegalovirus exposure and HLA in healthy donors. Study in general: In an earlier analysis, 90 million to 120 million unique TCR beta sequences were found from 150 million to 200 million T cells. Study-wide results and limits: In a later analysis, about 17,000 TCR beta sequences were associated with HLA alleles at 0.05 false discovery rate.

Nominal health characterized the donors when sampled, though unrecorded immune exposures were likely. CDR3 length equals 14 residues. In germline, CDR1 is SGHVS, CDR2 FQNEAQ. As to this clone: Its specificity is not known.

The PCR employed 60 Vbeta primers together with 13 Jbeta primers. Profiled with immunoSEQ multiplex PCR; TCRdb holds only in-frame clones, not every one. In all, the sample yields around 110,000 clones. Material: PBMCs. The sequence came from a man aged 35 to 55 in good health and CMV-seropositive. J is TRBJ2-5 and V is TRBV7-8; D not certain. The assigned J gene may be wrong: the sequence end matches TRBJ2-7 better. The DNA for the CDR3 is TGTGCCAGCAGCTTAGGTTCACAGATCTACGAGCAGTACTTC. It is translated as CASSLGSQIYEQYF.